The present entry profiles one T cell receptor (beta chain) with its context. The source of the sample is a study of response to subunit inactivated influenza vaccine. V lost 1 base and J lost 7, with 11 bases in between. The CDR3 length is 12 residues. In germline, CDR1 is SQVTM, CDR2 ANQGSEA. TCRdb itself ran the RT-PCR reads through MiXCR, one entry per CDR3 protein. The sample includes a few hundred thousand distinct CDR3 sequences, about 11% of them seen just once. The data also belong to a second study, concerning T cells expressing NK-cell markers. That work contributes: 5'RACE template switching built TCR beta cDNA with unique molecular identifiers. Dominance of the CD3+CD56-NKG2C+ fraction by these clonotypes also held in several donors.

Sequencing was performed on PBMCs from blood, taken on the day of vaccination. The source of this sequence is a man over 45 who received an inactivated influenza vaccine. The chain employs TRBV29-1 and TRBJ2-7; possible D gene TRBD1, 5 bases. The CDR3 spells CSVEGVGDEQYF. The CDR3 nucleotides are TGCAGCGTTGAAGGGGTAGGGGATGAGCAGTACTTC.